A single sample is the source of the 21 T cell receptor beta chains below, sequenced in a study of OX40 agonist ivuxolimab in advanced cancers. Using immunoSEQ multiplex PCR, the repertoire was profiled, and TCRdb retains in-frame clones only, with some absent. The sample lists approximately 61,000 clones, 70% to 90% occurring once. The material sequenced was CD4+ or CD8+ T cells sorted from blood, taken in a trial of the OX40 agonist ivuxolimab. The receptors derive from an adult with an advanced solid tumor such as melanoma, head and neck, liver or kidney cancer.

About this clone itself: Germline is not matched at one junction end, which may reflect a read error. The chain has TRBV7-7 and TRBJ2-5, with D possibly being TRBD1 or TRBD2 (6 bases each). This CDR3 is built from 13 residues. Germline CDR1 and CDR2: SSHAT and FNYEAQ (reference sequence). For the CDR3, the DNA is TGTGCTAGCAGCTCGAGGGGGGTCGAGACCCAGTACTTC. Encoded protein: CASSSRGVETQYF.

This chain connects TRBV14 to TRBJ2-1; D might be TRBD2 (6 bases). In germline, CDR1 is SGHDN, CDR2 FVKESK. V was pared by 4 bases and J by 2 bases, with 12 bases between. The CDR3 loop spans 15 amino acids. The DNA of the CDR3 is TGTGCCAGCAGCCCTCTCCGGGGGACCTACAATGAGCAGTTCTTC. Protein sequence: CASSPLRGTYNEQFF.

The chain recombines TRBV7-9 with TRBJ2-7, with TRBD1 identical over 9 bases. Trimming at V came to 3 bases and at J to 4 bases, leaving 4 bases not matched to a gene. The CDR3 consists of 14 residues. Germline CDR1 reads SEHNR; CDR2 reads FQNEAQ (reference sequence). The CDR3 nucleotides are TGTGCCAGCAGCTTCGACAGGGGGAAATACGAGCAGTACTTC. Amino acid sequence: CASSFDRGKYEQYF.

The V call is TRBV4-3, the J call TRBJ1-6; unclear D gene. Germline V lookup: CDR1 LGHNA, CDR2 YSLEER. The ends were cut back, 0 bases at V and 7 bases at J, with 7 bases in the middle. The CDR3 covers 14 residues. The CDR3: CASSQDMANSPLHF. The DNA of the CDR3 is TGCGCCAGCAGCCAAGACATGGCAAATTCACCCCTCCACTTT.

This chain uses TRBV28 with TRBJ2-1; the D call may be TRBD1 or TRBD2 (5 bases each). The V end was cut by 5 bases, the J end by 1 base, with 15 bases between. CDR1 is MDHEN, CDR2 SYDVKM, per germline. This CDR3 has 16 amino acids. The CDR3 region is CASSRDGLLSYNEQFF. CDR3 DNA sequence: TGTGCCAGCAGTCGGGACGGCCTGTTATCCTACAATGAGCAGTTCTTC.

This sequence joins TRBV11-2 and TRBJ2-7, with D perhaps being TRBD1 or TRBD2 (5 bases each). The CDR3 is made up of 12 amino acids. Deletions cut 5 bases from V and 6 bases from J, with 11 bases between. Per germline, CDR1 SGHAT and CDR2 FQNNGV. The CDR3 DNA is TGTGCCAGCAGCCCGAGGGGCATCGAGCAGTACTTC. Protein product: CASSPRGIEQYF.

The chain joins TRBV5-1 to TRBJ2-2; 7 bases match TRBD2. The V and J ends lost 5 bases and 5 bases, in that order; junction bases with no gene match: 6. The CDR3 runs to 14 residues. The germline V gene has CDR1 SGHRS and CDR2 YFSETQ. The CDR3 sequence is CASSGRVGTGELFF. CDR3 in DNA: TGCGCCAGCAGTGGGAGGGTCGGAACCGGGGAGCTGTTTTTT.

The V gene is TRBV19, the J gene TRBJ1-1; possibly TRBD1 for D (5 bases). V was cut by 3 bases and J by 7 bases, with 15 bases left in between. Germline CDR1 LNHDA, CDR2 SQIVND (reference sequence). The CDR3 extends over 14 amino acids. The CDR3 sequence is CASSISRGRGEAFF. DNA for the CDR3: TGTGCCAGTAGTATTAGCAGAGGAAGGGGTGAAGCTTTCTTT.

This clone appeared once. This chain links TRBV7-8 with TRBJ1-1; D remains ambiguous. The V end was cut by 5 bases, the J end by 4 bases, with 14 bases between. CDR3 length equals 14 residues. Per germline, CDR1 SGHVS and CDR2 FQNEAQ. The CDR3, as DNA: TGTGCCAGCAGCCGCGAGGAGGTCAGCACTGAAGCTTTCTTT. Its protein is CASSREEVSTEAFF.

The chain employs TRBV6-5 and TRBJ2-7; 7 nucleotides align to TRBD1. The CDR3 consists of 13 residues. The V gene's germline CDR1 is MNHEY and CDR2 SVGAGI. The V gene end was trimmed by 5 bases and the J gene end by 6 bases; junction bases not matched to a gene: 7. The CDR3 DNA follows: TGTGCCAGCAGTACGACAGGGTTTGGCGAGCAGTACTTC. Translated, it gives CASSTTGFGEQYF.

The J gene is TRBJ1-6, the V gene TRBV6-5, with D unclear. The germline V and J ends were trimmed by 2 bases and 7 bases, with 6 bases remaining between them. Germline V gene data show CDR1 as MNHEY and CDR2 as SVGAGI. The CDR3 covers 13 residues. Written as DNA, the CDR3 is TGTGCCAGCAGTTACGACTTAAATTCACCCCTCCACTTT. Its protein product is CASSYDLNSPLHF.

This clone was observed once. This chain joins TRBV29-1 and TRBJ2-2, with unresolved D. The germline CDR1 and CDR2 sequences are SQVTM and ANQGSEA. CDR3 length: 11 amino acids. Trimming pared 4 bases from V and 3 bases from J, leaving 3 bases between. The DNA for the CDR3 is TGCAGCGTTGGGGACACCGGGGAGCTGTTTTTT. Encoded protein: CSVGDTGELFF.

The sample holds one count of this clone. The J gene is TRBJ2-1, the V gene TRBV28, with 9 bases identical to TRBD2. The germline gives CDR1 MDHEN, CDR2 SYDVKM. V lost 3 bases, J lost 5 bases, and 5 bases stayed unmatched. This CDR3 has 15 residues. The CDR3 protein is CASSFGTSLNNEQFF. CDR3 DNA sequence: TGTGCCAGCAGTTTTGGGACTAGCCTAAACAATGAGCAGTTCTTC.

The chain uses TRBV7-2 and TRBJ2-2, with TRBD1 identical over 9 bases. The CDR3 is made up of 15 amino acids. Germline trimming cut 7 bases from V and 4 bases from J; bases unmatched to any gene: 7. Germline V gives CDR1 SGHTA, CDR2 FQGNSA. CDR3 DNA sequence: TGTGCCAGCAAACAGTACAGGGGGCGCACCGGGGAGCTGTTTTTT. It codes for CASKQYRGRTGELFF. Looking up the rest from reference TRBV7-2 and TRBJ2-2 gives the full variable domain: GAGVSQSPSNKVTEKGKDVELRCDPISGHTALYWYRQSLGQGLEFLIYFQGNSAPDKSGLPSDRFSAERTGGSVSTLTIQRTQQEDSAVYLCASKQYRGRTGELFFGEGSRLTVL.

This clone was counted only a few times. The chain recombines TRBV6-1 with TRBJ2-7, with D perhaps matching TRBD2 (6 bases). With 2 bases removed from V and 1 base from J, the gap between germline ends came to 12 bases. The germline gives CDR1 MNHNS, CDR2 SASEGT. CDR3 length: 15 amino acids. Written as DNA, the CDR3 is TGTGCCAGCAGTGAATTAGGAGGGTTGTCCTACGAGCAGTACTTC. This codes for CASSELGGLSYEQYF.

This clone was seen just once. V gene TRBV5-1 combines with J gene TRBJ2-7; 7 bases agree with TRBD1. The CDR3 sequence is 15 residues long. V lost 4 bases and J lost 3; bases outside the gene matches: 10. Looked up from germline, CDR1 is SGHRS and CDR2 is YFSETQ. CDR3 amino acids: CASSRGTVRDYEQYF. In DNA, the CDR3 is TGCGCCAGCAGCAGGGGGACAGTTCGGGACTACGAGCAGTACTTC.

The V and J genes are TRBV27 and TRBJ2-5; TRBD2 agrees at 8 bases. The germline gives CDR1 MNHEY, CDR2 SMNVEV (reference sequence). The V gene end was trimmed by 6 bases and the J gene end by 5 bases; junction bases not matched to a gene: 11. This CDR3 contains 15 residues. CDR3 in DNA: TGTGCCAGCAGCTCCCAGCGGGAGTCTGGGGAGACCCAGTACTTC. As protein: CASSSQRESGETQYF.

The rearrangement uses TRBV4-2 and TRBJ1-3; 9 bases align to TRBD1. CDR3 size: 17 residues. Losses at the gene ends were 4 bases for V and 0 bases for J; bases not matched to a gene: 7. From germline, CDR1 is LGHNA and CDR2 YNFKEQ. The CDR3 DNA reads TGTGCCAGCAGCCGAGACAGGGGGACACTCTCTGGAAACACCATATATTTT. Translation: CASSRDRGTLSGNTIYF.

This clone came up once. The rearrangement links TRBV18 to TRBJ1-4; D gene uncertain. CDR3 length equals 13 residues. Germline assignment: CDR1 KGHSH and CDR2 LQKENI. Trimming stripped 2 bases from V and 8 bases from J, with 9 bases between. The CDR3 sequence is CASSPGLDEKLFF. As DNA, the CDR3 is TGTGCCAGCTCACCAGGGTTGGACGAAAAACTGTTTTTT. Combining the CDR3 with reference TRBV18 and TRBJ1-4 gives the whole variable domain NAGVMQNPRHLVRRRGQEARLRCSPMKGHSHVYWYRQLPEEGLKFMVYLQKENIIDESGMPKERFSAEFPKEGPSILRIQQVVRGDSAAYFCASSPGLDEKLFFGSGTQLSVL.

The chain combines TRBV7-2 with TRBJ2-7, with unresolved D. Germline V gives CDR1 SGHTA, CDR2 FQGNSA. The V end was cut by 2 bases, the J end by 4 bases, with 12 bases between. The CDR3 totals 14 residues. The CDR3 region is CASSLRLVGYEQYF. The CDR3 DNA follows: TGTGCCAGCAGCTTAAGGTTGGTCGGTTACGAGCAGTACTTC.

The genes are TRBV29-1 and TRBJ1-2; TRBD1 aligns across 8 bases. The CDR3 consists of 13 residues. The junction had 5 bases not matched to a gene; V was cut back by 6 bases and J by 2 bases. Germline CDR1 reads SQVTM; CDR2 reads ANQGSEA. The CDR3 loop reads CSVGQGMNYGYTF. The CDR3 nucleotides read TGCAGCGTCGGACAGGGCATGAACTATGGCTACACCTTC. Full variable domain (outside the CDR3, taken from reference TRBV29-1 and TRBJ1-2): SAVISQKPSRDICQRGTSLTIQCQVDSQVTMMFWYRQQPGQSLTLIATANQGSEATYESGFVIDKFPISRPNLTFSTLTVSNMSPEDSSIYLCSVGQGMNYGYTFGSGTRLTVV.